This passage covers 28 T cell receptor beta chains from one sample sequenced in a study of cytomegalovirus exposure and HLA in healthy donors. The PCR was carried out with 60 Vbeta primers and 13 Jbeta primers. Clones were read by immunoSEQ multiplex PCR, and TCRdb kept only the in-frame ones, dropping some. In the table there are over 150,000 clones, 80% of which are singletons. The specimen was PBMCs. These receptors all come from a man aged 30-40 years in good health and CMV-seropositive.

The V and J genes are TRBV14 and TRBJ2-5, with D tentatively TRBD1 (6 bases). The V and J ends lost 4 bases and 0 bases respectively, with 12 bases between them. This CDR3 region has 15 residues. The V gene's germline CDR1 is SGHDN and CDR2 FVKESK. Written as DNA, the CDR3 is TGTGCCAGCAGCCGATGGACAGCAAACCAAGAGACCCAGTACTTC. Its translation is CASSRWTANQETQYF.

V is TRBV19 and J is TRBJ1-1; 7 bases align to TRBD1. The V segment lost 1 base and the J segment 0 bases; nucleotides outside the gene matches: 5. In germline, CDR1 is LNHDA, CDR2 SQIVND (reference sequence). The CDR3 runs 16 residues. The CDR3 loop reads CASSIAPGTVNTEAFF. The CDR3 DNA is TGTGCCAGTAGTATAGCCCCCGGGACAGTGAACACTGAAGCTTTCTTT.

The table lists this clone with a count of one. The chain carries TRBV4-1 and TRBJ2-5; TRBD1 matches 7 bases. CDR1 and CDR2 from the germline V gene are MGHRA and YSYEKL. The CDR3 spans 14 residues. J gave up 6 bases and V 0 bases, and 4 bases lay outside the gene matches. The CDR3: CASSQDEGAKTQYF. The CDR3 DNA reads TGCGCCAGCAGCCAAGATGAGGGGGCGAAGACCCAGTACTTC.

The V call is TRBV5-1, the J call TRBJ2-1; a possible D gene is TRBD1 (7 bases). V gave up 4 bases and J gave up 0 bases, with 20 bases separating them. Germline V gives CDR1 SGHRS, CDR2 YFSETQ. This CDR3 has 18 residues. For the CDR3, the DNA is TGCGCCAGCAGCCCAGGGGGAGGTCGGGGCAGCTCCTACAATGAGCAGTTCTTC. It yields the protein CASSPGGGRGSSYNEQFF.

The V call is TRBV27, the J call TRBJ2-2, with D perhaps TRBD2 (6 bases). V lost 3 bases and J lost 1, with 21 bases in between. Germline CDR1 and CDR2: MNHEY and SMNVEV (reference sequence). This CDR3 spans 19 amino acids. CDR3 residues: CASSFRLPEPGGNTGELFF. For the CDR3, the DNA is TGTGCCAGCAGTTTCCGCCTCCCAGAACCCGGGGGGAACACCGGGGAGCTGTTTTTT.

This chain connects TRBV7-3 to TRBJ2-1; TRBD2 agrees at 9 bases. This CDR3 is built from 17 residues. Germline V gene lookup returns CDR1 SGHTA and CDR2 FQGTGA. The junction had 15 bases not matched to a gene; V was cut back by 5 bases and J by 7 bases. Written as DNA, the CDR3 is TGTGCCAGCAGCCTCCCCTCGGGTAGCGGGAGTTTGAATGAGCAGTTCTTC. It specifies CASSLPSGSGSLNEQFF.

This clone was picked up a small number of times. The chain combines TRBV27 with TRBJ2-7, with D possibly TRBD1 on 6 matching bases. Germline values: CDR1 MNHEY, CDR2 SMNVEV (reference sequence). V gave up 0 bases and J gave up 7 bases, with 16 bases separating them. The CDR3 has 15 residues. This chain's CDR3 is CASSLSIAGDGEQYF. CDR3 DNA: TGTGCCAGCAGTTTATCGATAGCAGGGGACGGAGAGCAGTACTTC.

V usage is TRBV19 and J usage is TRBJ2-2; D gene ambiguous. Germline V gene data show CDR1 as LNHDA and CDR2 as SQIVND (reference sequence). The CDR3 has 15 residues. Trimming shortened V by 3 bases and J by 4 bases, and 12 bases separated the two germline ends. CDR3 protein: CASSIVASSTGELFF. The CDR3 coding sequence is TGTGCCAGTAGTATCGTGGCTAGTAGCACCGGGGAGCTGTTTTTT. The whole variable domain, filled in from reference TRBV19 and TRBJ2-2, reads DGGITQSPKYLFRKEGQNVTLSCEQNLNHDAMYWYRQDPGQGLRLIYYSQIVNDFQKGDIAEGYSVSREKKESFPLTVTSAQKNPTAFYLCASSIVASSTGELFFGEGSRLTVL.

V usage is TRBV11-2 and J usage is TRBJ2-7, with a tentative D call TRBD2 (5 bases). CDR3 length equals 13 residues. V was shortened by 8 bases and J by 2 bases, with 13 bases between the two germline ends. Per germline, CDR1 SGHAT and CDR2 FQNNGV. The CDR3 DNA sequence: TGTGCCAGCCAGAACACGGGAACCTACGAGCAGTACTTC. Its protein is CASQNTGTYEQYF.

The chain employs TRBV19 and TRBJ2-7; 8 bases are a match to TRBD1. V dropped 4 bases and J dropped 7; count of bases not matched to a gene: 15. This CDR3 is built from 16 residues. Germline V lookup: CDR1 LNHDA, CDR2 SQIVND (reference sequence). The CDR3 DNA sequence: TGTGCCAGTAGTAAACGTACAGGGGGACCACTCTCTGAGCAGTACTTC. Amino acid sequence: CASSKRTGGPLSEQYF.

The V gene is TRBV27, the J gene TRBJ2-5, with TRBD2 identical over 7 bases. The V gene's germline CDR1 is MNHEY and CDR2 SMNVEV (reference sequence). This CDR3 comprises 17 residues. The V gene end was trimmed by 5 bases and the J gene end by 1 base; junction bases not matched to a gene: 13. The CDR3 coding sequence is TGTGCCAGCAGTGGGGGGGTAGGGCGGCAAATCCAAGAGACCCAGTACTTC. This sequence encodes CASSGGVGRQIQETQYF.

V and J are TRBV9 and TRBJ2-3; possibly TRBD2 for D (5 bases). Germline CDR1 and CDR2: SGDLS and YYNGEE. The CDR3 extends over 20 amino acids. V was shortened by 0 bases and J by 1 base, with 24 bases between the two germline ends. The CDR3 loop reads CASSVAEGLIPTGGTDTQYF. CDR3 DNA: TGTGCCAGCAGCGTAGCTGAGGGCCTCATACCGACGGGCGGCACAGATACGCAGTATTTT.

The rearrangement joins TRBV5-1 to TRBJ2-7; 7 positions agree with TRBD1. The trim removed 0 bases at V and 6 bases at J, leaving 3 bases unmatched. The CDR3 has 13 residues. The germline V gene has CDR1 SGHRS and CDR2 YFSETQ. The CDR3 nucleotides read TGCGCCAGCAGCTTGGCGACAGGGATCGAGCAGTACTTC. Translating it yields CASSLATGIEQYF.

This sequence joins TRBV4-1 and TRBJ2-2; a weak D match, TRBD1 (6 bases). Trimming cost V 7 bases and J 0 bases, with 18 bases left between them. Per germline, CDR1 MGHRA and CDR2 YSYEKL. The CDR3 loop spans 17 amino acids. The CDR3 here is CASNRQWGTSNTGELFF. The CDR3 DNA reads TGCGCCAGCAACAGGCAATGGGGGACATCGAACACCGGGGAGCTGTTTTTT.

Of note for this clone: This clone may be a read error of a much larger clone one base away. This chain links TRBV11-2 with TRBJ2-3; a possible D gene is TRBD2 (5 bases). Germline CDR1 reads SGHAT; CDR2 reads FQNNGV. V was pared by 1 base and J by 1 base, with 6 bases between. This CDR3 region has 14 residues. The CDR3 loop is CASSLGTRTDTQYF. CDR3 sequence (DNA): TGTGCCAGCAGCTTAGGGACTCGCACAGATACGCAGTATTTT.

By share of the sample, this clone is medium-sized. This chain's CDR3 is CASSNRQGITEAFF. DNA of the CDR3: TGTGCCAGCAGCAACCGACAGGGTATAACTGAAGCTTTCTTT. V and J are TRBV7-9 and TRBJ1-1, with 7 bases matching TRBD1. CDR1 and CDR2 from the germline V gene are SEHNR and FQNEAQ (reference sequence). This CDR3 region has 14 residues. The V and J ends lost 5 bases and 5 bases, in that order; junction bases with no gene match: 8.

This clone was observed a handful of times. The chain employs TRBV2 and TRBJ2-5; TRBD2 matches at 10 bases. This CDR3 spans 15 amino acids. Germline V gives CDR1 SNHLY, CDR2 FYNNEI. V gave up 7 bases and J gave up 6 bases; unmatched junction bases: 11. This CDR3 reads CASTGSGGLWKTQYF. For the CDR3, the DNA is TGTGCCAGCACGGGTAGCGGGGGGTTATGGAAGACCCAGTACTTC.

This clone was detected once. The V call is TRBV7-3, the J call TRBJ2-1, with TRBD2 matching over 11 bases. V lost 5 bases, J lost 3 bases, and 3 bases stayed unmatched. Germline V lookup: CDR1 SGHTA, CDR2 FQGTGA. CDR3 size: 15 residues. In nucleotides, the CDR3 is TGTGCCAGCAGCCTGACTAGCGGGGTCTACAATGAGCAGTTCTTC. Translation gives CASSLTSGVYNEQFF. Together with reference TRBV7-3 and TRBJ2-1, the CDR3 gives the full variable domain: GAGVSQTPSNKVTEKGKYVELRCDPISGHTALYWYRQSLGQGPEFLIYFQGTGAADDSGLPNDRFFAVRPEGSVSTLKIQRTERGDSAVYLCASSLTSGVYNEQFFGPGTRLTVL.

The chain is built from TRBV5-4 and TRBJ1-2; possible D gene TRBD1, 5 bases. V was trimmed by 4 bases and J by 0 bases, leaving 10 bases between them. CDR3 length: 14 residues. Per the germline V gene, CDR1 is SGHNT and CDR2 is YYREEE (reference sequence). This chain's CDR3 is CASSLAGANYGYTF. The CDR3 region has the DNA TGTGCCAGCAGCCTCGCGGGGGCTAACTATGGCTACACCTTC.

The chain couples TRBV30 to TRBJ2-7; D is ambiguous. V gave up 4 bases and J gave up 4 bases, with 8 bases separating them. The CDR3 has 11 residues. The germline V gene has CDR1 GTSNPN and CDR2 SVGIG (reference sequence). For the CDR3, the DNA is TGTGCCTGGACCAGTATGTACGAGCAGTACTTC. Protein: CAWTSMYEQYF. Full variable domain (missing parts from reference TRBV30 and TRBJ2-7): SQTIHQWPATLVQPVGSPLSLECTVEGTSNPNLYWYRQAAGRGLQLLFYSVGIGQISSEVPQNLSASRPQDRQFILSSKKLLLSDSGFYLCAWTSMYEQYFGPGTRLTVT.

The rearrangement uses TRBV9 and TRBJ2-7; 8 nucleotides agree with TRBD1. The germline V gene encodes CDR1 SGDLS and CDR2 YYNGEE. The CDR3 totals 15 residues. V was clipped by 4 bases and J by 6 bases; unmatched bases: 12. The CDR3 nucleotides read TGTGCCAGCAGCCGCACGACAGGGGCTGTGGGCGAGCAGTACTTC. Amino acids: CASSRTTGAVGEQYF.

This clone has a handful of counts. This chain connects TRBV6-1 to TRBJ1-1; D is uncertain. The CDR3 covers 13 residues. Trimming took 5 bases from V and 1 from J, leaving 8 bases between them. Germline CDR1 reads MNHNS; CDR2 reads SASEGT. In DNA, the CDR3 is TGTGCCAGCAGTCATGACAAGAACACTGAAGCTTTCTTT. Encoded protein: CASSHDKNTEAFF.

This chain connects TRBV11-3 to TRBJ2-3; 7 positions agree with TRBD2. CDR3 size: 15 residues. CDR1 is SGHNT, CDR2 YENEEA, per germline. V shed 2 bases, J shed 2 bases, and the junction held 4 bases outside the gene matches. The CDR3 DNA follows: TGTGCCAGCAGCTTATCGGGGGGTTTCACAGATACGCAGTATTTT. It codes for CASSLSGGFTDTQYF.

The chain links TRBV6-5 to TRBJ2-3, with TRBD2 matching 10 bases. V lost 4 bases and J lost 1; bases outside the gene matches: 5. CDR3 size: 16 residues. The germline V gene encodes CDR1 MNHEY and CDR2 SVGAGI. Written as DNA, the CDR3 is TGTGCCAGCAGTTCCTACACTAGCGGGGGCACAGATACGCAGTATTTT. Amino acids: CASSSYTSGGTDTQYF.

The gene calls are TRBV10-3 and TRBJ2-1, with D possibly TRBD1 on 6 matching bases. V gave up 4 bases and J gave up 0 bases, with 13 bases separating them. This CDR3 is built from 16 residues. CDR1 is ENHRY and CDR2 is SYGVKD in the germline V gene. The CDR3 DNA follows: TGTGCCATCAGTGTCGGCAGGGGCGGCTCCTACAATGAGCAGTTCTTC. Translating gives CAISVGRGGSYNEQFF.

The V call is TRBV5-1, the J call TRBJ2-1; TRBD2 aligns across 10 bases. The CDR3 has 17 amino acids. The germline CDR1 and CDR2 sequences are SGHRS and YFSETQ. The J segment lost 5 bases and the V segment lost 2 bases, leaving 10 bases of the junction unmatched. The CDR3 is CASSFEPAGGPDNEQFF. The CDR3 DNA is TGCGCCAGCAGCTTTGAACCAGCGGGAGGGCCGGACAATGAGCAGTTCTTC. The full variable domain, its missing parts supplied by reference TRBV5-1 and TRBJ2-1, is KAGVTQTPRYLIKTRGQQVTLSCSPISGHRSVSWYQQTPGQGLQFLFEYFSETQRNKGNFPGRFSGRQFSNSRSEMNVSTLELGDSALYLCASSFEPAGGPDNEQFFGPGTRLTVL.

The rearrangement uses TRBV10-3 and TRBJ2-6; no clear D. The CDR3 totals 13 residues. Trimming removed 9 bases from V and 0 bases from J, with 6 bases in between. Germline V lookup: CDR1 ENHRY, CDR2 SYGVKD. CDR3 loop: CAMRSSGANVLTF. The CDR3 coding sequence is TGTGCCATGCGGAGCTCTGGGGCCAACGTCCTGACTTTC.

The chain joins TRBV18 to TRBJ1-1; D is perhaps TRBD1 (6 bases). Germline V gene data show CDR1 as KGHSH and CDR2 as LQKENI. The length of the CDR3 is 13 residues. Trimming cost V 4 bases and J 1 base, with 7 bases left between them. CDR3 DNA: TGTGCCAGCTCACAGGGGGAGAACACTGAAGCTTTCTTT. Amino acid sequence: CASSQGENTEAFF.